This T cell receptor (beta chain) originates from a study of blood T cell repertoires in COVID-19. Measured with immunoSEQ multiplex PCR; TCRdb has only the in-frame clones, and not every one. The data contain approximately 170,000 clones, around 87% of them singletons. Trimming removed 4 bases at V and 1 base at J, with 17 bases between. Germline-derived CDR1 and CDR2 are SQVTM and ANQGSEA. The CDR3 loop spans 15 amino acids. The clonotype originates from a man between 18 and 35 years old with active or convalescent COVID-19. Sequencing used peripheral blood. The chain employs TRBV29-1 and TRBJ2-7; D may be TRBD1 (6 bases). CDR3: CSVVNVDRLSYEQYF. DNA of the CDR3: TGCAGCGTTGTTAATGTAGACAGGCTTTCCTACGAGCAGTACTTC.